This T cell receptor beta chain comes out of a study of blood T cell dynamics during melanoma immunotherapy. TCRdb's table, derived via immunoSEQ multiplex PCR, lists solely in-frame clones and lacks some. The sample has 13,000 or so clones, nearly 90% seen once; the top ten hold around 3.1%. The time point was: pre-treatment baseline. The CDR3 contains 13 residues. The ends were cut back, 2 bases at V and 0 bases at J, with 4 bases in the middle. Germline CDR1 MNHEY, CDR2 SMNVEV (reference sequence). The sequence came from a human donor with melanoma. The specimen comprised blood, sampled from a patient treated with checkpoint blockade. The chain employs TRBV27 and TRBJ1-1; D is ambiguous. The CDR3 region is CASSLRLNTEAFF. In DNA form, the CDR3 reads TGTGCCAGCAGTTTAAGACTGAACACTGAAGCTTTCTTT.